This T cell receptor beta chain came from a study of regulatory T cells in long-lasting Graves disease. This clonotype was observed at least ten times. The sample's time point: newly diagnosed GD, antithyroid drugs for less than 3 months. Extracted RNA from PBMCs served as the source of the TCR library. HTBI primers from iRepertoire and Arm-PCR of CDR3 regions yielded the TCR beta libraries. A single record per CDR3 protein comes from TCRdb applying MiXCR to the multiplex PCR reads. The sample includes approximately 540,000 distinct CDR3 sequences, around 11% of them seen just once. Germline V gene sequence: CDR1 DFQATT, CDR2 SNEGSKA (reference sequence). J was trimmed by 5 bases and V by 3 bases; bases with no gene match: 7. The CDR3 contains 14 residues. Another study also made use of these data, one on T cells in Graves' hyperthyroidism and ophthalmopathy.

The genes are TRBV20-1 and TRBJ1-1; TRBD1 aligns across 9 bases. The origin of this receptor is a woman aged 25 to 39 with Graves disease. This specimen was peripheral blood mononuclear cells (PBMCs), taken at new diagnosis, from a patient treated with antithyroid drugs. CDR3 sequence reads: CSASPGDRATEAFF. The CDR3 coding sequence is TGCAGTGCTAGCCCTGGGGACAGGGCTACTGAAGCTTTCTTT.